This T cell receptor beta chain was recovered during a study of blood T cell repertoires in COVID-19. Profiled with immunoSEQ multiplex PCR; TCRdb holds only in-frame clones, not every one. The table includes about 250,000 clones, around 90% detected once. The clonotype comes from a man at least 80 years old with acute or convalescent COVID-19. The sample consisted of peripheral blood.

The CDR3 loop is CASSYSQGRNTEAFF. CDR3 nucleotides: TGTGCCAGCAGTTACTCGCAGGGGCGGAACACTGAAGCTTTCTTT. The chain combines TRBV6-5 with TRBJ1-1; possibly TRBD1 for D (6 bases). Germline V CDR1 and CDR2: MNHEY, SVGAGI. This CDR3 region has 15 residues. The V gene lost 0 bases and the J gene lost 1 base, with 9 bases spanning the gap.